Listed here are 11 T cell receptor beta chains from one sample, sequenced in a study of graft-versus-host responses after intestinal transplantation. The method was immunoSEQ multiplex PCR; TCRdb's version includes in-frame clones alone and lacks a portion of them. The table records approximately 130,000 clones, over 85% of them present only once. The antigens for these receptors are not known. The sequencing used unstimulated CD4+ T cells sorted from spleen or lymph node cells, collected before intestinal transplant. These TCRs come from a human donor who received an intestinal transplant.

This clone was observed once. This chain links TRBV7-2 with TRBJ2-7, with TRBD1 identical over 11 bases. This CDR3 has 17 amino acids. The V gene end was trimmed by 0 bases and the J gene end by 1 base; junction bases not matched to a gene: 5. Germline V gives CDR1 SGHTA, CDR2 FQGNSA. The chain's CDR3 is CASSLAGTGGSSYEQYF. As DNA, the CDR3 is TGTGCCAGCAGCTTAGCAGGGACAGGGGGAAGTTCCTACGAGCAGTACTTC.

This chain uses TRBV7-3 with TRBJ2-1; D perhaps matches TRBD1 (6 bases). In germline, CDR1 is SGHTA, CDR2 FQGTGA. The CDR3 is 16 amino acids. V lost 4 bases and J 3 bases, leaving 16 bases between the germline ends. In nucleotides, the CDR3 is TGTGCCAGCAGCTCTCTTTATCAGGGGTACTACAATGAGCAGTTCTTC. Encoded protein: CASSSLYQGYYNEQFF.

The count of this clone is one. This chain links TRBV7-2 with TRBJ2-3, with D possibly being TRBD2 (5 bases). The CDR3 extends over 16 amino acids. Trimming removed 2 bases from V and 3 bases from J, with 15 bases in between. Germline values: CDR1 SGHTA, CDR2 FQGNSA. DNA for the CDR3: TGTGCCAGCAGCTTACGCAGCGGCTTAGGGACAGATACGCAGTATTTT. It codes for CASSLRSGLGTDTQYF.

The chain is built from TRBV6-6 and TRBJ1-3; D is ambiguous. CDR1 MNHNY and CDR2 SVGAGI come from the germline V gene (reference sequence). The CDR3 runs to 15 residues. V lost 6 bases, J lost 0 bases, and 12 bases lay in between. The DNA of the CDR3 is TGTGCCAGCAGCAGCACAGATCGCTCTGGAAACACCATATATTTT. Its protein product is CASSSTDRSGNTIYF.

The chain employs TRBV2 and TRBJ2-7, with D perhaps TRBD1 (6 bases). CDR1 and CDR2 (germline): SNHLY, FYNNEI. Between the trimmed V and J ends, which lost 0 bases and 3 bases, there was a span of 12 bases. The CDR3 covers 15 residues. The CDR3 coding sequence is TGTGCCAGCAGTGAAGCGGCGGACAGCCTCTACGAGCAGTACTTC. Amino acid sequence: CASSEAADSLYEQYF.

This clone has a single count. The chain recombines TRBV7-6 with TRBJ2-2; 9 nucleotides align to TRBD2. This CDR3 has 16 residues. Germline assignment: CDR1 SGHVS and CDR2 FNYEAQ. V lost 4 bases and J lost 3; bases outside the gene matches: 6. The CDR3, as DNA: TGTGCCAGCAGCTCCCTGGCTAGCGGGGACACCGGGGAGCTGTTTTTT. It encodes CASSSLASGDTGELFF.

The CDR3: CARICTGTDRPRGTYEQYF. Written as DNA, the CDR3 is TGTGCCAGAATCTGTACCGGGACAGATCGACCTCGGGGCACCTACGAGCAGTACTTC. The V call is TRBV6-4, the J call TRBJ2-7, with 7 nucleotides matching TRBD1. The CDR3 is made up of 19 amino acids. CDR1 is MRHNA and CDR2 is SNTAGT in the germline V gene. V shed 9 bases, J shed 2 bases, and the junction held 25 bases outside the gene matches.

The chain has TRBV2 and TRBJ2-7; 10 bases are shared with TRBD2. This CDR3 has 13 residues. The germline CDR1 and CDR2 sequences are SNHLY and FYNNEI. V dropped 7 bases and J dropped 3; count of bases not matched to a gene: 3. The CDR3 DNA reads TGTGCCAGCAAACTAGCGGGGAACTACGAGCAGTACTTC. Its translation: CASKLAGNYEQYF.

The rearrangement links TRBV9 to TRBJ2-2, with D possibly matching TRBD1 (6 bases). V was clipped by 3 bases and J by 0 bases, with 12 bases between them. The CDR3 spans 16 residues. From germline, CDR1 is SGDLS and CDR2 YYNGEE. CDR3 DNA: TGTGCCAGCAGCGCGATGGACAGACCGAACACCGGGGAGCTGTTTTTT. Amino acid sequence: CASSAMDRPNTGELFF.

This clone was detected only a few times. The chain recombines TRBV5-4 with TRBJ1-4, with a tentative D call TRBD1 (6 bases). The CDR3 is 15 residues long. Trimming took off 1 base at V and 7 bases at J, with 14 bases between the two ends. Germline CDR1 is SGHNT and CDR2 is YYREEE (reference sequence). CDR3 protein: CASSLRGGVGEKLFF. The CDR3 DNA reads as TGTGCCAGCAGCTTGAGGGGGGGCGTGGGTGAAAAACTGTTTTTT.

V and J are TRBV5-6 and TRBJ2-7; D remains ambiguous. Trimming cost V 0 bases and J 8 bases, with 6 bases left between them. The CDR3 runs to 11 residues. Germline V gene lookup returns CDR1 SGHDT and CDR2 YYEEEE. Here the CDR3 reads CASSLGPQQYF. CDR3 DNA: TGTGCCAGCAGCTTGGGGCCGCAGCAGTACTTC.